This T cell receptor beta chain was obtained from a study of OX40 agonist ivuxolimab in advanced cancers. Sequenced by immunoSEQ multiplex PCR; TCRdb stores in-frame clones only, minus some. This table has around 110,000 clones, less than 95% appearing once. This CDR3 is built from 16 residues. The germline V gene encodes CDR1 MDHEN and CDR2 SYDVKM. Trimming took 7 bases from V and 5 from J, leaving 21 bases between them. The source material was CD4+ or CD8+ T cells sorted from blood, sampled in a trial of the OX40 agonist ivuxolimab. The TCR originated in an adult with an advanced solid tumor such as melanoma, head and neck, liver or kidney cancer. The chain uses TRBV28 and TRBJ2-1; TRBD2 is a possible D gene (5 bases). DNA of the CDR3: TGTGCCAGCACCTCAAGAGGGCGGGCGAGCCACAATGAGCAGTTCTTC. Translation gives CASTSRGRASHNEQFF. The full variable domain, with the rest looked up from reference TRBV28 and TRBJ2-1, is DVKVTQSSRYLVKRTGEKVFLECVQDMDHENMFWYRQDPGLGLRLIYFSYDVKMKEKGDIPEGYSVSREKKERFSLILESASTNQTSMYLCASTSRGRASHNEQFFGPGTRLTVL.